Listed below are T cell receptor beta chains from one sample, sequenced in a study of vaccination effects on CD4 cells after COVID-19. Sequencing was performed with immunoSEQ multiplex PCR; in TCRdb, only in-frame clones are kept and a portion is missing. The profile shows some 25,000 clones, 76% of them singletons. No antigens are known for them. This specimen consisted of CD4+ T cells from PBMCs cultured with SARS-CoV-2 spike peptides, obtained before COVID-19 vaccination. The receptors shown here come from a human donor who had a prior SARS-CoV-2 infection. Both conserved end residues are part of each CDR3. D genes are given only for firm matches. Not all rows give a size; the values are once, few, many and, for expanded clones, a class.

V gene,D gene,clone size,J gene,CDR3 DNA,CDR3 protein
TRBV6-5,-,-,TRBJ1-1,TGTGCCAGCAGTTACTGGGCCCGGGGGGACCCTGAAGCTTTCTTT,CASSYWARGDPEAFF
TRBV4-2,-,-,TRBJ1-4,TGTGCCAGCAGCCAAAGGGGTGCAACTAATGAAAAACTGTTTTTT,CASSQRGATNEKLFF
TRBV6-2/TRBV6-3,-,-,TRBJ1-1,TGTGCCAGCAGTTACCGCTCGGGGGCCACTGAAGCTTTCTTT,CASSYRSGATEAFF
TRBV2,-,-,TRBJ2-7,TGTGCCAGCGGGGCGATGGAGGATTCCACCCCGTACTTC,CASGAMEDSTPYF
TRBV6-6,-,once,TRBJ1-6,TGTGCCAGCAGTTTAGGAGAAGCCTATTCACCCCTCCACTTT,CASSLGEAYSPLHF
TRBV28,TRBD2,once,TRBJ2-7,TGTGCCAGCAGCCCTAGGGGTAGCGGGAGGGACAACGAGCAGTACTTC,CASSPRGSGRDNEQYF
TRBV3-1/TRBV3-2,-,-,TRBJ1-2,TGTGCCAGCAGCCAAGCTGGCAGCGCAATATACTCCGGCTACACCTTC,CASSQAGSAIYSGYTF
TRBV7-9,-,-,TRBJ2-3,TGTGCCAGCAGCTTAATGGCCGTAGATACGCAGTATTTT,CASSLMAVDTQYF
TRBV24-1,-,-,TRBJ1-3,TGTGCCACCAGTGATTTGCGGGGACCCTCTGGAAACACCATATATTTT,CATSDLRGPSGNTIYF
TRBV13,-,once,TRBJ2-5,TGTGCCAGCAGCTTAGGTCTAGGCGGGGAGACCCAGTACTTC,CASSLGLGGETQYF
TRBV6-5,-,-,TRBJ2-7,TGTGCCAGCAGGAGAGGACCGAACTACGAGCAGTACTTC,CASRRGPNYEQYF
TRBV5-4,-,-,TRBJ2-7,TGTGCCAGCAGCCCCGGACCCCGCCCAAGTACTTTC,CASSPGPRPSTF
TRBV2,-,-,TRBJ2-5,TGTGCCAGCAGGGGAGATCAAGAGACCCAGTACTTC,CASRGDQETQYF
TRBV2,TRBD1,-,TRBJ1-4,TGTGCCAGCAGTGCTCAGGGGGTGGCTAATGAAAAACTGTTTTTT,CASSAQGVANEKLFF
TRBV7-3,-,few,TRBJ2-7,TGTGCCAGCAGCGAGGCCCCCTGGCAGGAGCAGTACTTC,CASSEAPWQEQYF
TRBV5-4,-,-,TRBJ1-2,TGTGCCAGCAGCTTGGCCACGGAGGGAAGCTATGGCTACACCTTC,CASSLATEGSYGYTF
TRBV6-5,TRBD2,-,TRBJ2-7,TGTGCCAGCAGTTACGCTTTCGCGGGAGGATTCTACGAGCAGTACTTC,CASSYAFAGGFYEQYF
TRBV4-3,TRBD1,-,TRBJ2-7,TGCGCCAGCAGCCGATACCGGGACAGGGGGGCTAGCGGTCAAGGGACCTACGAGCAGTACTTC,CASSRYRDRGASGQGTYEQYF
TRBV4-2,-,-,TRBJ1-6,TGTGCCAGCAGCCAAGTCGTTGGGGTGAATTCACCCCTCCACTTT,CASSQVVGVNSPLHF
TRBV6-2/TRBV6-3,TRBD1,-,TRBJ2-3,TGTGCCAGCAGCCTACAGGGGGATTCAGATACGCAGTATTTT,CASSLQGDSDTQYF
TRBV18,-,-,TRBJ1-1,TGTGCCAGCTCGTCAAGTGTTGGTACTGAAGCTTTCTTT,CASSSSVGTEAFF
TRBV3-1/TRBV3-2,-,-,TRBJ2-3,TGTGCCAGCAGCCAAGATCCCGGGGCGGATACGCAGTATTTT,CASSQDPGADTQYF
TRBV15,-,-,TRBJ2-1,TGTGCCACCAGCAGCGACCTAGCCCCGGGTTGGAGCAATGAGCAGTTCTTC,CATSSDLAPGWSNEQFF
TRBV27,-,-,TRBJ2-2,TGTGCCAGCAGTTACAGGATCACCGGGGAGCTGTTTTTT,CASSYRITGELFF
TRBV19,TRBD1,-,TRBJ2-2,TGTGCCAGTACTCGACAGGGAAACACCGGGGAGCTGTTTTTT,CASTRQGNTGELFF
TRBV7-8,-,-,TRBJ1-6,TGTGCCAGCAGCTTAGTAGGGGCGTGGCACAGAGACGCAGATAATTCACCCCTCCACTTT,CASSLVGAWHRDADNSPLHF
TRBV4-2,TRBD2,-,TRBJ2-1,TGTGCCAGCAGTCAAAGGGTGGCGGGGGGCTACAATGAGCAGTTCTTC,CASSQRVAGGYNEQFF
TRBV9,TRBD1,-,TRBJ2-1,TGTGCCAGCAGCGTAGGGGGGACAGGGGGAGATGAGCAGTTCTTC,CASSVGGTGGDEQFF
TRBV21-1,-,-,TRBJ2-7,TGTGCCAGCAGCAAAGCGGACGAGCAGTACTTC,CASSKADEQYF
TRBV2,TRBD1,-,TRBJ2-3,TGTGCCAGCAGTAAACAACAGGGGGCGCGGGATACGCAGTATTTT,CASSKQQGARDTQYF
TRBV2,-,-,TRBJ1-5,TGTGCCAGCAGTGGGGGAGGCAATCAGCCCCAGCATTTT,CASSGGGNQPQHF
TRBV5-1,-,-,TRBJ1-2,TGCGCCAGCAGCTTGGGACAGGCCGACTATGGCTACACCTTC,CASSLGQADYGYTF
TRBV7-2,TRBD2,-,TRBJ2-7,TGTGCCAGCAGCTTAACACTAGCGAAAAGCTCCTACGAGCAGTACTTC,CASSLTLAKSSYEQYF